This TCR beta chain is from a study of tissue T cells after allogeneic stem cell transplantation. Using immunoSEQ multiplex PCR, the repertoire was profiled, and TCRdb retains in-frame clones only, with some absent. The sample holds about 6,600 clones, roughly 50% seen once. The V gene end was trimmed by 6 bases and the J gene end by 3 bases; junction bases not matched to a gene: 3. Germline loops: CDR1 MNHDT, CDR2 YYDKIL. CDR3 length: 15 residues. This clone was counted a few times. The listed genes are named as in mouse. The read terminates 1 residue ahead of where the CDR3 ends, so the germline J gene completes it. Time point denoted: mouse harvest day 7 after allogeneic transplant. Tail vein injection delivered 10^7 T-cell-depleted bone marrow cells and 10^6 splenic CD5+ T cells.

The sequence was obtained from a female BALB/c mouse given C57BL/6 T cells with graft-versus-host disease after an allogeneic hematopoietic cell transplant. Sequencing was carried out using lymph node tissue. The chain has TRBV17 and TRBJ2-1, with 12 bases matching TRBD2. The sequenced part of the CDR3 DNA is TGTGCTAGCAGCCGACTGGGGGGGCGCTATGCTGAGCAGTTC. Residues: CASSRLGGRYAEQF. The complete CDR3 protein is CASSRLGGRYAEQFF.